A single sample is the source of the 21 T cell receptor beta chains below, sequenced in a study of T cell repertoires in cytomegalovirus infection. MiXCR was run by TCRdb on the reads, yielding one entry per CDR3 protein. This table has approximately 730,000 distinct CDR3 sequences, about 30% appearing once. Antigens of these TCRs are unknown. The sample was cultured PBMCs, taken from culture after CMV antigen stimulation. These receptors all stem from a human donor in good health (CMV status not recorded). Some clones in this sample may be carry-over from other donors' samples.

CDR3 in DNA: TGTGCCAGCAGTCCGCAGCCAAGGGAGACTGAAGCTTTCTTT. Protein product: CASSPQPRETEAFF. The chain has TRBV6-1 and TRBJ1-1; no definite D call. This CDR3 has 14 residues. The ends were cut back, 5 bases at V and 5 bases at J, with 15 bases in the middle. CDR1 and CDR2 from the germline V gene are MNHNS and SASEGT.

V and J are TRBV12-5 and TRBJ2-2; a weak D match, TRBD2 (6 bases). This CDR3 spans 16 amino acids. V lost 0 bases, J lost 1 base, and 9 bases lay in between. The germline CDR1 and CDR2 sequences are LGHNT and FRNRAP. CDR3 sequence reads: CASGLVRLGNTGELFF. In DNA, the CDR3 is TGTGCTAGTGGTTTGGTACGACTAGGGAACACCGGGGAGCTGTTTTTT.

V is TRBV25-1 and J is TRBJ2-1, with D maybe TRBD2 (6 bases). The CDR3 has 16 amino acids. CDR1 and CDR2 (germline): MGHDK, SYGVNS. Trimming removed 7 bases from V and 0 bases from J, with 16 bases in between. In DNA form, the CDR3 reads TGTGCCAGCATCCCTTGGGACTCGAGCTCCTACAATGAGCAGTTCTTC. This translates into CASIPWDSSSYNEQFF.

This clonotype was recorded a few times. As DNA, the CDR3 is TGTGCCAGCAGCTTAATTGTCCCTAGAAACAATGAGCAGTTCTTC. As protein: CASSLIVPRNNEQFF. The chain has TRBV7-9 and TRBJ2-1, with D unresolved. CDR1 SEHNR and CDR2 FQNEAQ come from the germline V gene (reference sequence). Trimming stripped 2 bases from V and 5 bases from J, with 13 bases between. CDR3 length: 15 amino acids.

The CDR3 reads CASSPLGANVLTF. The CDR3 DNA reads TGTGCCAGCAGCCCACTTGGGGCCAACGTCCTGACTTTC. The chain uses TRBV14 and TRBJ2-6, with D unclear. The CDR3 length is 13 residues. Germline-derived CDR1 and CDR2 are SGHDN and FVKESK. V was trimmed by 4 bases and J by 3 bases, leaving 4 bases between them.

The J gene is TRBJ1-1, the V gene TRBV7-8, with D perhaps TRBD1 (5 bases). V was clipped by 2 bases and J by 1 base, with 14 bases between them. Germline V gene sequence: CDR1 SGHVS, CDR2 FQNEAQ. The CDR3 length is 16 residues. CDR3 residues: CASSLNRPVANTEAFF. The DNA of the CDR3 is TGTGCCAGCAGCTTAAACAGGCCCGTCGCGAACACTGAAGCTTTCTTT.

The CDR3 region has the DNA TGCGCCAGCAGCCAGGCCTTTGGCAGGAGGGATTACGAGCAGTACTTC. Translating gives CASSQAFGRRDYEQYF. J is TRBJ2-7 and V is TRBV4-1; D is perhaps TRBD2 (6 bases). The CDR3 is made up of 16 amino acids. CDR1 MGHRA and CDR2 YSYEKL come from the germline V gene. Trimming removed 3 bases from V and 4 bases from J, with 19 bases in between.

The chain joins TRBV18 to TRBJ1-1; D unclear. Trimming removed 4 bases from V and 11 bases from J, with 14 bases in between. This CDR3 comprises 12 residues. Germline CDR1 is KGHSH and CDR2 is LQKENI. This CDR3 reads CASSLSGLQAFF. The CDR3 region has the DNA TGTGCCAGCTCACTTTCCGGACTGCAGGCTTTCTTT.

This clonotype was seen a handful of times. The chain carries TRBV6-5 and TRBJ1-5; D remains ambiguous. CDR1 MNHEY and CDR2 SVGAGI come from the germline V gene. V lost 5 bases and J lost 7, with 12 bases in between. The CDR3 sequence is 13 residues long. The CDR3 spells CASSPAHGQPQHF. The CDR3 region has the DNA TGTGCCAGCAGTCCCGCCCATGGGCAGCCCCAGCATTTT.

This clonotype was found a few times. The rearrangement joins TRBV5-1 to TRBJ2-7; D call uncertain. The germline CDR1 and CDR2 sequences are SGHRS and YFSETQ. The CDR3 covers 14 residues. V was cut by 0 bases and J by 3 bases, with 10 bases left in between. DNA of the CDR3: TGCGCCAGCAGCTTGGCCGTGGCCAACTACGAGCAGTACTTC. Translating gives CASSLAVANYEQYF.

This clonotype was seen a handful of times. The V gene is TRBV12-3 or TRBV12-4, the J gene TRBJ2-3; D ambiguous. This CDR3 region has 12 residues. The V and J ends lost 2 bases and 4 bases respectively, with 4 bases between them. This CDR3 is CASSLPPDTQYF. CDR3 in DNA: TGTGCCAGCAGTTTACCCCCAGATACGCAGTATTTT.

The chain combines TRBV5-5 with TRBJ2-4, with D uncertain. The V end lost 4 bases, the J end lost 1 base, and 18 bases lay between the germline ends. CDR3 length: 17 residues. CDR1 SGHKS and CDR2 YYEKEE come from the germline V gene (reference sequence). This chain's CDR3 is CASSALGQPAAKNIQYF. The CDR3 DNA is TGTGCCAGCAGCGCCCTCGGGCAGCCAGCGGCCAAAAACATTCAGTACTTC.

The CDR3 loop is CASGVGETQYF. The CDR3 coding sequence is TGTGCCAGCGGGGTCGGGGAGACCCAGTACTTC. The genes are TRBV6-2 or TRBV6-3 and TRBJ2-5; D is uncertain. The CDR3 totals 11 residues. The germline gives CDR1 MNHEY, CDR2 SVGEGT. Deletions cut 8 bases from V and 5 bases from J, with 9 bases between.

This sequence joins TRBV27 and TRBJ2-7; TRBD1 agrees at 7 bases. The germline CDR1 and CDR2 sequences are MNHEY and SMNVEV (reference sequence). The CDR3 is 13 amino acids. V trimming: 6 bases; J trimming: 5 bases; junction bases outside the gene matches: 7. CDR3 bases: TGTGCCAGCAGACAGGGGCCCCTACACGAGCAGTACTTC. This gives the protein CASRQGPLHEQYF.

This clonotype was seen more than once but under ten times. The chain has TRBV20-1 and TRBJ2-1; D is undetermined. The CDR3 consists of 16 residues. Germline assignment: CDR1 DFQATT and CDR2 SNEGSKA (reference sequence). Trimming took off 6 bases at V and 0 bases at J, with 18 bases between the two ends. CDR3 in DNA: TGCAGTGCATGCTCCACTGCGGCGAACTCCTACAATGAGCAGTTCTTC. Translation: CSACSTAANSYNEQFF.

This clonotype was recorded at least ten times. The gene calls are TRBV7-2 and TRBJ2-3; 11 bases are shared with TRBD2. The germline V gene encodes CDR1 SGHTA and CDR2 FQGNSA. V lost 0 bases and J lost 6; bases outside the gene matches: 5. The CDR3 totals 16 residues. CDR3 in amino acids: CASSLALLAGADTQYF. CDR3 in DNA: TGTGCCAGCAGCTTAGCCCTACTAGCGGGAGCGGATACGCAGTATTTT.

The V and J genes are TRBV6-6 and TRBJ1-6; TRBD1 agrees at 7 bases. Germline lookup yields CDR1 MNHNY and CDR2 SVGAGI (reference sequence). The ends lost 7 bases at V and 8 bases at J; junction bases unmatched: 11. The CDR3 runs to 15 residues. The CDR3 loop is CASTLTGFGDSPLHF. The CDR3 coding sequence is TGTGCCAGCACATTGACAGGGTTCGGGGATTCACCCCTCCACTTT.

The CDR3: CASSGWRIHGYTF. CDR3 nucleotide sequence: TGTGCCAGCAGTGGTTGGCGGATCCATGGCTACACCTTC. The chain combines TRBV28 with TRBJ1-2, with D uncertain. V shed 5 bases and J shed 6 bases, with 13 bases lying between them. The CDR3 runs to 13 residues. Looked up from germline, CDR1 is MDHEN and CDR2 is SYDVKM.

The rearrangement joins TRBV19 to TRBJ1-1; D is possibly TRBD1 (5 bases). CDR3 length equals 14 residues. V lost 8 bases, J lost 1 base, and 14 bases lay in between. Germline V gene data show CDR1 as LNHDA and CDR2 as SQIVND (reference sequence). For the CDR3, the DNA is TGTGCCAGTTGCTGGGGAAGGGGGAACACTGAAGCTTTCTTT. Translation gives CASCWGRGNTEAFF.

CDR3 residues: CASSHGTSGSFTDTQYF. The CDR3, as DNA: TGTGCCAGCAGCCATGGGACTAGCGGGAGTTTCACAGATACGCAGTATTTT. The chain recombines TRBV7-6 with TRBJ2-3; 14 bases fit TRBD2. Trimming took 5 bases from V and 2 from J; bases not matched to a gene: 6. This CDR3 has 17 residues. The germline V gene has CDR1 SGHVS and CDR2 FNYEAQ.

The chain joins TRBV7-6 to TRBJ1-2, with 7 positions matching TRBD1. The V gene's germline CDR1 is SGHVS and CDR2 FNYEAQ. The CDR3 has 16 residues. Unmatched junction bases numbered 12, after V lost 5 bases and J lost 3 bases. The CDR3 protein is CASSSLALGTDYGYTF. The CDR3 DNA is TGTGCCAGCAGCAGCCTAGCCCTGGGGACAGACTATGGCTACACCTTC. The full variable domain, completed using reference TRBV7-6 and TRBJ1-2, is GAGVSQSPRYKVTKRGQDVALRCDPISGHVSLYWYRQALGQGPEFLTYFNYEAQQDKSGLPNDRFSAERPEGSISTLTIQRTEQRDSAMYRCASSSLALGTDYGYTFGSGTRLTVV.